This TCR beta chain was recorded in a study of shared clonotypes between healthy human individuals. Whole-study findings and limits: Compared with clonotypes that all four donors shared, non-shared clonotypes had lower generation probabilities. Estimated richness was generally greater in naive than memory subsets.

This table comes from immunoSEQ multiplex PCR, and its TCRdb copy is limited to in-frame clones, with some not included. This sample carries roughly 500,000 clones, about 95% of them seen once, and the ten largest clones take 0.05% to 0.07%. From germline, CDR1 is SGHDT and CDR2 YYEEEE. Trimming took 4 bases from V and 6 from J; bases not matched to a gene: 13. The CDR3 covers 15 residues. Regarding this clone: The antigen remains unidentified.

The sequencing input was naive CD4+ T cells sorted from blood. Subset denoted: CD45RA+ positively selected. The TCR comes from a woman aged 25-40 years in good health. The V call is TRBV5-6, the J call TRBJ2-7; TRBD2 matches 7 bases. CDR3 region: CASSPSSGGFFEQYF. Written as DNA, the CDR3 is TGTGCCAGCAGCCCAAGCTCCGGGGGGTTCTTCGAGCAGTACTTC. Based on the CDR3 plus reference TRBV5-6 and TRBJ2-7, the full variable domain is DAGVTQSPTHLIKTRGQQVTLRCSPKSGHDTVSWYQQALGQGPQFIFQYYEEEERQRGNFPDRFSGHQFPNYSSELNVNALLLGDSALYLCASSPSSGGFFEQYFGPGTRLTVT.